The TCR beta chain under discussion was sequenced for a study of cytomegalovirus exposure and HLA in healthy donors. Study observations and caveats: It was approximately 170 TCR beta chains that were listed as cytomegalovirus-associated. Sequencing depth roughly uniform across donors was assumed in presence/absence analyses. The classifier, whose performance was assessed in both the original and validation cohorts, reportedly diagnosed cytomegalovirus status with high specificity and sensitivity. Relative to equally common others, HLA-associated TCR beta chains showed greater clonal expansion in a later analysis.

About this clone itself: Its antigen is currently unknown.

Germline assignment: CDR1 MNHEY and CDR2 SVGAGI. This CDR3 comprises 14 residues. The V gene end was trimmed by 6 bases and the J gene end by 3 bases; junction bases not matched to a gene: 5. 60 Vbeta and 13 Jbeta primers were used in PCR. The protocol was immunoSEQ multiplex PCR, while the TCRdb copy is restricted to in-frame clones and leaves out a portion. Seen here are about 55,000 clones, roughly 74% observed once, and the top ten hold 1.4%. The source material was PBMCs. The receptor's source is a female donor in good health and CMV-seronegative. The rearrangement uses TRBV6-5 and TRBJ1-5, with 7 bases identical to TRBD1. CDR3 DNA: TGTGCCAGCAGAGACAGGGTTAACAATCAGCCCCAGCATTTT. Protein sequence: CASRDRVNNQPQHF.